This T cell receptor beta chain appears in the sequencing data of a study of human T cells and chemical hapten exposure. Study-level background: Alopecia universalis, totalis or areata was present in patients who were mostly female.

In TCRdb, the RACE reads were re-called with MiXCR into one record per CDR3 protein. The sample lists about 380,000 distinct CDR3 sequences; more than 4.5% were seen once. CDR1 GTSNPN and CDR2 SVGIG come from the germline V gene (reference sequence). The CDR3 length is 13 residues. The sample's time point: patch test 1, 2 weeks after DPC sensitization. Treatment noted: therapeutic diphenylcyclopropenone sensitization with weekly scalp DPC. Details on this clonotype: The germline gene is not matched at one end of the junction; a read error may be the cause.

V is TRBV30 and J is TRBJ2-5, with D perhaps given as TRBD1 or TRBD2 (6 bases each). This specimen was whole blood, taken in connection with sensitization to the hapten diphenylcyclopropenone (DPC). The TCR originated in a woman between 45 and 60 years old with alopecia areata. Some clones in this sample may be carry-over from other donors' samples. The CDR3, as DNA: TGTGTCTGGACGTGGGGGGCCCGAGAGACCCAGTACTTC. Amino acid sequence: CVWTWGARETQYF.